This T cell receptor (beta chain) was captured by sequencing in a study of blood T cell repertoires in COVID-19. Study information: Both acute and convalescent COVID-19 samples were obtained from the United States, Italy and Spain.

The table came from immunoSEQ multiplex PCR; TCRdb's copy has only in-frame clones and leaves some out. The table shows 130,000 to 150,000 clones, with more than 60% occurring only once. The germline V gene has CDR1 SQVTM and CDR2 ANQGSEA. V was shortened by 4 bases and J by 8 bases, with 12 bases between the two germline ends. The CDR3 is 11 amino acids. The sample consisted of peripheral blood. V gene TRBV29-1 combines with J gene TRBJ2-7; the D gene is possibly TRBD1 (5 bases). The TCR sequence derives from a woman aged 55-75 years with acute or convalescent COVID-19. The CDR3 spells CSVVSGRKQYF. CDR3 bases: TGCAGCGTTGTATCAGGGCGCAAGCAGTACTTC.